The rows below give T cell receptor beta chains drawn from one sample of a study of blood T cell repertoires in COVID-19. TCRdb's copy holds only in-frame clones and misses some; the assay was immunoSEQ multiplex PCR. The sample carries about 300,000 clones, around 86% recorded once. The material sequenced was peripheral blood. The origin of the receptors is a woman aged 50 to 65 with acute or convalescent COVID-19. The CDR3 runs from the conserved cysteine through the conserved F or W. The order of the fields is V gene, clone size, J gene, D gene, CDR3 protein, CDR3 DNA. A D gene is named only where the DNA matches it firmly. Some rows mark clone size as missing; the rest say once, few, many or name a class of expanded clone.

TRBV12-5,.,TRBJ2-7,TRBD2,CASGFGRAGGSPYEQYF,TGTGCTAGTGGTTTCGGACGGGCGGGGGGGAGCCCCTACGAGCAGTACTTC
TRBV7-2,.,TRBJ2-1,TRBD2,CASSLGLAGYNEQFF,TGTGCCAGCAGCTTAGGCCTAGCGGGCTACAATGAGCAGTTCTTC
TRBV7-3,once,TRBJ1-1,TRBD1,CASSTGGAYTEAFF,TGTGCCAGCAGTACAGGGGGCGCTTACACTGAAGCTTTCTTT
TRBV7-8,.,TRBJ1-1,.,CASSLVQGASTEAFF,TGTGCCAGCAGCCTCGTTCAGGGCGCGAGCACTGAAGCTTTCTTT
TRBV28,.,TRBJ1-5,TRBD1,CASSITGTGSNQPQHF,TGTGCCAGCAGTATTACCGGGACAGGAAGCAATCAGCCCCAGCATTTT
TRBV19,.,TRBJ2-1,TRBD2,CASSIGLADYNEQFF,TGTGCCAGTAGTATAGGACTAGCGGACTACAATGAGCAGTTCTTC
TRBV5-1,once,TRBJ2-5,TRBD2,CASNRGGYQETQYF,TGCGCCAGCAACCGCGGGGGGTACCAAGAGACCCAGTACTTC
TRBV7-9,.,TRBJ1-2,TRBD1,CASSLVRGKGYTF,TGTGCCAGCAGCTTGGTCAGGGGGAAGGGCTACACCTTC
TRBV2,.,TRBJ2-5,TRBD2,CAPGSLAGMEETQYF,TGTGCCCCTGGGAGTCTAGCGGGGATGGAAGAGACCCAGTACTTC
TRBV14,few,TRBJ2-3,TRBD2,CASSQGGSAGGPTDTQYF,TGTGCCAGCAGCCAAGGGGGTTCGGCGGGAGGCCCCACAGATACGCAGTATTTT
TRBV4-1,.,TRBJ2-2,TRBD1,CASSQSRTGWGGELFF,TGCGCCAGCAGCCAATCTAGGACAGGGTGGGGCGGGGAGCTGTTTTTT
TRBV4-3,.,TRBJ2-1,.,CASSPLDRSYNEQFF,TGCGCCAGCAGCCCCCTAGACAGGTCCTACAATGAGCAGTTCTTC
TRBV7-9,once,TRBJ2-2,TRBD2,CASSPTSGRRTGELFF,TGTGCCAGCAGTCCGACTAGCGGGAGAAGGACCGGGGAGCTGTTTTTT
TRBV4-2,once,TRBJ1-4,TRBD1,CASSQEHGQGNEKLFF,TGTGCCAGCAGCCAAGAGCACGGACAGGGGAATGAAAAACTGTTTTTT
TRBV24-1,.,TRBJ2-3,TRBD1,CATSDLGTGGTSDTQYF,TGTGCCACCAGTGATTTGGGGACAGGGGGGACTTCAGATACGCAGTATTTT
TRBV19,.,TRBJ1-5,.,CASTWSSNQPQHF,TGTGCCAGTACCTGGAGTAGCAATCAGCCCCAGCATTTT